This T cell receptor beta chain emerged from a study of monozygotic twins with inflammatory bowel disease. Findings and caveats of the study: Versus healthy twins, IBD patients showed fewer clonotypes shared with others, especially with disease activity.

A word on this clonotype: Its specificity is not known.

Germline values: CDR1 SGHTA, CDR2 FQGTGA. The CDR3 has 14 amino acids. TCRdb reanalyzed the 5' RACE reads and collapses them to one entry per CDR3 protein, without DNA. The sample table includes roughly 200,000 distinct CDR3 sequences. Sequencing input: blood. V usage is TRBV7-3 and J usage is TRBJ2-3; lacking DNA, the TRBD2 call made by TCRdb goes unchecked. The source is a human donor with ulcerative colitis or Crohn's disease, or a healthy co-twin of an affected twin (not recorded which). The CDR3 spells CASALAGSTDTQYF.